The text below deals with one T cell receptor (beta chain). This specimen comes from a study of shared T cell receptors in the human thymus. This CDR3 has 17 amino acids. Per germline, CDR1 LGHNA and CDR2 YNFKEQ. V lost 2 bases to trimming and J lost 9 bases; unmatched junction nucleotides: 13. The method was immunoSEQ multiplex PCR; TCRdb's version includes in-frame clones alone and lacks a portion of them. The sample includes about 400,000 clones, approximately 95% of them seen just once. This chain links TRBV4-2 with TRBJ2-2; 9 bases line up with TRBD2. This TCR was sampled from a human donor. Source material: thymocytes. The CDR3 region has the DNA TGTGCCAGCAGCCAAACAACCGGGACTAGCTCGAGGCGGGAGCTGTTTTTT. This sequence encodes CASSQTTGTSSRRELFF.